Sequencing of this T cell receptor beta chain was carried out in a study of cytotoxic CD8 clonotypes in ibrutinib-treated CLL. Repertoires were generated with immunoSEQ multiplex PCR, while TCRdb's copy carries only in-frame clones and drops some. In the table there are some 120,000 clones, 84% of which are singletons. Here the sequenced sample was PBMCs, taken after 24 months of ibrutinib treatment. The source of this sequence is a human donor with chronic lymphocytic leukemia.

The CDR3 region has the DNA TGCGCCAGCAGCCAAGAAAGGGTCAGGCCCACTAACTATGGCTACACCTTC. It yields the protein CASSQERVRPTNYGYTF. This chain connects TRBV4-3 to TRBJ1-2, with D uncertain. The CDR3 consists of 17 residues. The germline CDR1 and CDR2 sequences are LGHNA and YSLEER. V was pared by 0 bases and J by 0 bases, with 14 bases between.